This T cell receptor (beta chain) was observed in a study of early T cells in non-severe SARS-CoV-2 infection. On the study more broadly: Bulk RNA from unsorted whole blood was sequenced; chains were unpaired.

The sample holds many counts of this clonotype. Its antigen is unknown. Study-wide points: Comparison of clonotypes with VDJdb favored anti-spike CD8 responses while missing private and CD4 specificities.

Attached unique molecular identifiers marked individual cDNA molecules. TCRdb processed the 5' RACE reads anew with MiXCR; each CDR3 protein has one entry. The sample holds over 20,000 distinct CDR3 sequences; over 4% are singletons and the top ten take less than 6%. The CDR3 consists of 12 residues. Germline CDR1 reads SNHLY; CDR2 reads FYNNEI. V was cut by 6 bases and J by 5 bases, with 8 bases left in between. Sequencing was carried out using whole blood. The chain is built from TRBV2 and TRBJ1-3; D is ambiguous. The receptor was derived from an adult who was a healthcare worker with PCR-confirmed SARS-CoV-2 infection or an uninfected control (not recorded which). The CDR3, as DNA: TGTGCCAGCAGCGTATCCCGAAACACCATATATTTT. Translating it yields CASSVSRNTIYF. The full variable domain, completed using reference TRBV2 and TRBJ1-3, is EPEVTQTPSHQVTQMGQEVILRCVPISNHLYFYWYRQILGQKVEFLVSFYNNEISEKSEIFDDQFSVERPDGSNFTLKIRSTKLEDSAMYFCASSVSRNTIYFGEGSWLTVV.